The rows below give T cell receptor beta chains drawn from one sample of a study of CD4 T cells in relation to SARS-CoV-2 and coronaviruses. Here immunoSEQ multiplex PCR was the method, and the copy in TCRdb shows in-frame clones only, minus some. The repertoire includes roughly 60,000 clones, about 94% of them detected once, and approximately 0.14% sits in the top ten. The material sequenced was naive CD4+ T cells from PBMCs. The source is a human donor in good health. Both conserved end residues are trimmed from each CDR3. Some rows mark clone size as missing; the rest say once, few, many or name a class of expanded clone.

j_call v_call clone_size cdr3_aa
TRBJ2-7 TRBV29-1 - SVGYRGPYEQY
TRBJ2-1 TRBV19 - ASSSQTSGLYNEQF
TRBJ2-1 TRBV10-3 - AISDRTSGISYNEQF
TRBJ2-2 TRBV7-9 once ASRTNTGELF
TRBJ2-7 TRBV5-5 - ASSSSDFSYEQY
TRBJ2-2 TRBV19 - ASTEVMNTGELF
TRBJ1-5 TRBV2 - ASSAKQINQPQH
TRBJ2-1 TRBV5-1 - ASSRQDDEQF
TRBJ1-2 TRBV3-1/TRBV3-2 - ASSRTGQAANYGYT
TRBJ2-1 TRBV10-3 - AISESGNEQF
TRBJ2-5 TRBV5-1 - ASSLGAGDRETQY
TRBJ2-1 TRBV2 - ASRGTSGYNEQF
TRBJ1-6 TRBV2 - ASSDQGTGSYNSPLH
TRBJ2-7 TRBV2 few ASNRDRRYEQY
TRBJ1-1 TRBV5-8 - ASSLELSGTKAF
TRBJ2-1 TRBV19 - ASSSDRVVLINEQF
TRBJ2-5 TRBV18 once ASSPGQQETQY
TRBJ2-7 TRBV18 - ASSQTSGNSYEQY
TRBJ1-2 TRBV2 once ASSDPIRVRGYT
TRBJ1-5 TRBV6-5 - ASRGQGHQPQH
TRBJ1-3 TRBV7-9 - ASSLRTGNSGNTIY
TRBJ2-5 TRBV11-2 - ASSAIAGVLETQY
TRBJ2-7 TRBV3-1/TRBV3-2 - ASSPADGAAYEQY
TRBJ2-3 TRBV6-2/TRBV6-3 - ASSSTGDPDTQY
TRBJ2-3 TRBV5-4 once ASSSAPTARRTDTQY
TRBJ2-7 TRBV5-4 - ASSKTAGTSVSYEQY
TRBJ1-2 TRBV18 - ASSPQGFDYGYT
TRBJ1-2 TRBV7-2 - ASRNREDGGYT
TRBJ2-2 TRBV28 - ASSLFGRAGELF
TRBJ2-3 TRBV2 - ASSGQGFSTDTQY
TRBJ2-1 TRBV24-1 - ATSDRLAGELNEQF
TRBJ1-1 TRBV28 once ASGGGVYTEAF
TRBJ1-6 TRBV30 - AWGLDSNSPLH
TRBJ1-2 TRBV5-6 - ASSWGRPSSSGYT
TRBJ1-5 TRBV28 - ATQYSNQPQH
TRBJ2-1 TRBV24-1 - ATSQPGRDNEQF
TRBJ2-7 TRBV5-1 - ASSLGGTVSSYEQY
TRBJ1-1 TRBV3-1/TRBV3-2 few ASSQGQGPAF
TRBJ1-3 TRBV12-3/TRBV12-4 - ASSPRNTIY
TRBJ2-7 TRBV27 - ASSLGAQMREQY
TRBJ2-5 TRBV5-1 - ASSTRMGGPQETQY
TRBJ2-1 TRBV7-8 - ASRGGGSYNEQF
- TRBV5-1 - ASSEDSGIYEQY
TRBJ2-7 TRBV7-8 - ASSLAGGLGEQY
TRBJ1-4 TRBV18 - ASSPATGSGEKLF
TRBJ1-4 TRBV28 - ASIPLSRSTNEKLF
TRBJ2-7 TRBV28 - ASIAGDRRTYEQY
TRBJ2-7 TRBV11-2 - ASTRGNEQY
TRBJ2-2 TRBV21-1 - ASPKGGASRTGELF
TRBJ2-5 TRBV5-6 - ASSLRVGGKTQY
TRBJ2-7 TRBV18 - ASSPTVDASYEQY
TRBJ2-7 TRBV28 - ASSPSLFSRY
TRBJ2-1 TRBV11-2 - ASSLQSEYNEQF
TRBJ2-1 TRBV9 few ASSVVSGGNEQF
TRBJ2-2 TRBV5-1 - ASRLAGAGELF